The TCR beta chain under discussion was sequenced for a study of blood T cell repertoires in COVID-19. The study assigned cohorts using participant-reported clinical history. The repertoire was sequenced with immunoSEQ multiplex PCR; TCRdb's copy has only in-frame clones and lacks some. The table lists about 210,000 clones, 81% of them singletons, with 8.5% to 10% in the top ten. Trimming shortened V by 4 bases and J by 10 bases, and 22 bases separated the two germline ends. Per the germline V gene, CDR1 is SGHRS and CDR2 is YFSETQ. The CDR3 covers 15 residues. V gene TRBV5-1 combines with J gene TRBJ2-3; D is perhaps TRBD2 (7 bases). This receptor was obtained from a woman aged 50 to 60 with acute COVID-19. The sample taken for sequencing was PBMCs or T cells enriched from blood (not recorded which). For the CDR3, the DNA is TGCGCCAGCAGCCCCGAAGGCTCGCAGGGGAGGGCGCAGTATTTT. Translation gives CASSPEGSQGRAQYF.